The present TCR beta chain was sequenced within a study of cytomegalovirus exposure and HLA in healthy donors. In the PCR, 60 Vbeta and 13 Jbeta primers were used. Using immunoSEQ multiplex PCR, the repertoire was profiled, and TCRdb retains in-frame clones only, with some absent. Of more than 150,000 clones detected, 65% to 85% appear once; the ten largest clones hold about 6%. All donors participated as healthy donors of bone marrow. This clone has just one count. As yet, its antigen is unknown. Study-wide findings and caveats: The study put about 180 TCR beta chains on its list as cytomegalovirus-associated. An assumption of roughly uniform sequencing depth across donors underlay the presence/absence analyses. On later analysis, the bulk of CMV-associated TCR beta chains appeared to be HLA-restricted.

The sequencing sample was made of PBMCs. The receptor comes from a woman aged 25-40 years in good health and CMV-seropositive.

The CDR3 bases are TGCGCCAGCAGCCAATATTACCAGGGAACGGGGGCCAACGTCCTGACTTTC. It codes for CASSQYYQGTGANVLTF. The chain links TRBV4-1 to TRBJ2-6; weak D call: TRBD1 (5 bases). Germline V gives CDR1 MGHRA, CDR2 YSYEKL. The V end lost 2 bases, the J end lost 4 bases, and 15 bases lay between the germline ends. This CDR3 is 17 amino acids long.